This record concerns one TCR beta chain sequence. V shed 3 bases and J shed 4 bases, with 10 bases lying between them. In germline, CDR1 is SNHLY, CDR2 FYNNEI. The CDR3 extends over 14 amino acids. This record comes from a study of T cell responses to AZD1222 COVID-19 vaccine. Generated by immunoSEQ multiplex PCR, the TCRdb table keeps only in-frame clones and is missing some. The profile shows fewer than 50,000 clones, about 90% of them singletons. The receptor comes from an adult who received the AZD1222 COVID-19 vaccine. This chain connects TRBV2 to TRBJ1-5; D perhaps matches TRBD1 (5 bases). This material consisted of peripheral blood, taken 28 days after the second AZD1222 dose. CDR3 in DNA: TGTGCCAGCAGTGAGGGGAGGGGAAATCAGCCCCAGCATTTT. It encodes CASSEGRGNQPQHF.